What follows are 17 T cell receptor beta chains derived from one specimen sequenced in a study of shared clonotypes between healthy human individuals. Sequenced by immunoSEQ multiplex PCR; TCRdb stores in-frame clones only, minus some. The profile covers around 690,000 clones, with around 90% appearing a single time and approximately 35% taken by the ten largest. Sequenced input: memory CD8+ T cells from PBMCs. Regarding subset: CD45RO+ cells pooled with CCR7-negative TemRA cells. These receptors all come from a man aged 18 to 30 in good health. Some clones in this sample may be carry-over from other donors' samples.

This clone has a handful of counts. V is TRBV9 and J is TRBJ1-4; maybe TRBD1 (6 bases). V lost 4 bases and J lost 3, with 10 bases in between. The length of the CDR3 is 14 residues. Per germline, CDR1 SGDLS and CDR2 YYNGEE. The CDR3 coding sequence is TGTGCCAGCAGCCTCGAGGGGGCTAATGAAAAACTGTTTTTT. Amino acid sequence: CASSLEGANEKLFF.

J is TRBJ2-1 and V is TRBV7-3; D is unclear. The CDR3 loop spans 11 amino acids. V was cut by 1 base and J by 8 bases, with 3 bases left in between. Germline values: CDR1 SGHTA, CDR2 FQGTGA. The CDR3 region is CASSLSDEQFF. The CDR3 nucleotides are TGTGCCAGCAGCTTAAGTGATGAGCAGTTCTTC.

This chain connects TRBV2 to TRBJ2-1, with D possibly TRBD1 on 6 matching bases. The V gene's germline CDR1 is SNHLY and CDR2 FYNNEI. V was cut by 2 bases and J by 5 bases, with 13 bases left in between. This CDR3 has 15 residues. The CDR3: CASSEIQGWNNEQFF. CDR3 DNA sequence: TGTGCCAGCAGTGAAATACAGGGTTGGAACAATGAGCAGTTCTTC. The whole variable domain, remainder taken from reference TRBV2 and TRBJ2-1, is EPEVTQTPSHQVTQMGQEVILRCVPISNHLYFYWYRQILGQKVEFLVSFYNNEISEKSEIFDDQFSVERPDGSNFTLKIRSTKLEDSAMYFCASSEIQGWNNEQFFGPGTRLTVL.

The chain recombines TRBV2 with TRBJ2-2; no definite D call. The CDR3 runs 13 residues. The germline V and J ends were trimmed by 4 bases and 0 bases, with 3 bases remaining between them. Germline V gene sequence: CDR1 SNHLY, CDR2 FYNNEI. The DNA of the CDR3 is TGTGCCAGCAGTGTAGCGAACACCGGGGAGCTGTTTTTT. This sequence encodes CASSVANTGELFF.

The chain joins TRBV27 to TRBJ2-7; 8 bases map to TRBD2. V shed 4 bases and J 0 bases; nucleotides not matched to a gene: 5. Germline V CDR1 and CDR2: MNHEY, SMNVEV (reference sequence). The CDR3 length is 15 residues. CDR3 nucleotide sequence: TGTGCCAGCAGTTCCACGGGAGGGCTCTCCTACGAGCAGTACTTC. Its protein product is CASSSTGGLSYEQYF.

The V and J genes are TRBV18 and TRBJ2-2; TRBD1 matches 8 bases. The CDR3 extends over 16 amino acids. J lost 4 bases, V lost 6 bases, and 10 bases had no gene match. Germline lookup yields CDR1 KGHSH and CDR2 LQKENI. Here the CDR3 reads CASSPLRGRITGELFF. CDR3 in DNA: TGTGCCAGCTCCCCTCTCAGGGGGCGCATCACCGGGGAGCTGTTTTTT.

The chain links TRBV12-5 to TRBJ2-5; TRBD2 agrees at 10 bases. V was clipped by 3 bases and J by 5 bases; unmatched bases: 3. CDR3 size: 14 residues. Germline V gene data show CDR1 as LGHNT and CDR2 as FRNRAP. The CDR3, as DNA: TGTGCTAGTGGTTTAAGCGGGAGGGGTGAGACCCAGTACTTC. Translation: CASGLSGRGETQYF.

The chain couples TRBV11-2 to TRBJ2-7; D may be TRBD2 (5 bases). The V and J ends lost 8 bases and 5 bases respectively, with 16 bases between them. There are 13 residues in the CDR3. The germline gives CDR1 SGHAT, CDR2 FQNNGV. CDR3 in DNA: TGTGCCAGCTCCCCTGGATTGAGGGACGAGCAGTACTTC. This codes for CASSPGLRDEQYF.

The chain couples TRBV6-5 to TRBJ2-1; D might be TRBD1 (5 bases). Germline CDR1 and CDR2: MNHEY and SVGAGI. CDR3 size: 15 residues. Trimming shortened V by 5 bases and J by 6 bases, and 17 bases separated the two germline ends. The CDR3, as DNA: TGTGCCAGCAGTCAAGGGGCCAGGATGGTCAATGAGCAGTTCTTC. This codes for CASSQGARMVNEQFF.

A word on this clone: Other DNA sequences from this sample encode an identical CDR3 as well. This sequence joins TRBV19 and TRBJ2-1; the match to TRBD2 covers 11 bases. The ends lost 9 bases at V and 3 bases at J; junction bases unmatched: 1. The CDR3 runs to 13 residues. Looked up from germline, CDR1 is LNHDA and CDR2 is SQIVND (reference sequence). The CDR3: CASGTSGYNEQFF. CDR3 nucleotide sequence: TGTGCCAGCGGGACTAGCGGCTACAATGAGCAGTTCTTC. The whole variable domain, remainder taken from reference TRBV19 and TRBJ2-1, is DGGITQSPKYLFRKEGQNVTLSCEQNLNHDAMYWYRQDPGQGLRLIYYSQIVNDFQKGDIAEGYSVSREKKESFPLTVTSAQKNPTAFYLCASGTSGYNEQFFGPGTRLTVL.

This chain links TRBV28 with TRBJ1-3, with D hard to call. The CDR3 covers 12 residues. Germline CDR1 and CDR2: MDHEN and SYDVKM. Trimming left V 3 bases short and J 4 bases short, with 4 bases between. CDR3 in DNA: TGTGCCAGCAGTTTTTGGGGAAACACCATATATTTT. Translated, it gives CASSFWGNTIYF.

As for this clone: Other DNA sequences within the sample encode an identical CDR3. V usage is TRBV9 and J usage is TRBJ2-7, with TRBD2 identical over 8 bases. Germline-derived CDR1 and CDR2 are SGDLS and YYNGEE. The CDR3 is 14 amino acids. The V gene end was trimmed by 0 bases and the J gene end by 3 bases; junction bases not matched to a gene: 2. CDR3 sequence: CASSVGGRSYEQYF. The CDR3 region has the DNA TGTGCCAGCAGCGTAGGCGGGAGGAGCTACGAGCAGTACTTC.

The rearrangement uses TRBV19 and TRBJ1-2; D ambiguous. Trimming took 5 bases from V and 4 from J, leaving 8 bases between them. Looked up from germline, CDR1 is LNHDA and CDR2 is SQIVND (reference sequence). The CDR3 runs 12 residues. As DNA, the CDR3 is TGTGCCAGTAGTCCCGGGTTCTATGGCTACACCTTC. Its protein product is CASSPGFYGYTF.

This clone was seen a single time. The rearrangement joins TRBV19 to TRBJ1-1, with unresolved D. CDR1 and CDR2 (germline): LNHDA, SQIVND (reference sequence). The CDR3 contains 13 residues. V was trimmed by 7 bases and J by 2 bases, leaving 11 bases between them. CDR3 coding DNA: TGTGCCAGTAAAGGGTGGAATAACACTGAAGCTTTCTTT. Its translation: CASKGWNNTEAFF.

The rearrangement joins TRBV5-1 to TRBJ2-7; D gene unclear. V was cut by 4 bases and J by 2 bases, with 10 bases left in between. The CDR3 is 13 residues long. Germline V lookup: CDR1 SGHRS, CDR2 YFSETQ. The CDR3 is CASSGRAAYEQYF. Here the CDR3 DNA reads TGCGCCAGCAGCGGCCGGGCCGCCTACGAGCAGTACTTC.

CDR3 region: CASSFRPYEQYF. The DNA for the CDR3 is TGTGCCAGCAGCTTCAGGCCCTACGAGCAGTACTTC. The chain is built from TRBV5-4 and TRBJ2-7, with D hard to call. Between the trimmed V and J ends, which lost 2 bases and 2 bases, there was a span of 5 bases. Germline V gene data show CDR1 as SGHNT and CDR2 as YYREEE (reference sequence). The CDR3 sequence is 12 residues long.

The CDR3 DNA follows: TGTGCCAGCAGCTCTAACACAAAAACGGGGGTGGAAGGGGAAAAACTGTTTTTT. Translating it yields CASSSNTKTGVEGEKLFF. V usage is TRBV7-9 and J usage is TRBJ1-4; D is perhaps TRBD1 (5 bases). CDR1 is SEHNR, CDR2 FQNEAQ, per germline (reference sequence). The CDR3 consists of 18 residues. The V end was cut by 4 bases, the J end by 8 bases, with 26 bases between. Supplemented by reference TRBV7-9 and TRBJ1-4, the full variable domain reads DTGVSQNPRHKITKRGQNVTFRCDPISEHNRLYWYRQTLGQGPEFLTYFQNEAQLEKSRLLSDRFSAERPKGSFSTLEIQRTEQGDSAMYLCASSSNTKTGVEGEKLFFGSGTQLSVL.